The clone carrying this T cell receptor (beta chain) was counted between two and nine times. Naive CD8 T cells were FACS-sorted by CD8+CD4-CCR7+CD45RA+ markers. This sample is part of a study of molecular identifiers for immune sequencing clone quantification. The length of the CDR3 is 17 residues. With V trimmed by 0 bases and J by 2 bases, 7 bases remained unmatched. Germline values: CDR1 SGHRS, CDR2 YFSETQ. One entry per CDR3 protein, called by TCRdb with MiXCR from the PCR reads. The table includes approximately 320,000 distinct CDR3 sequences, over 20% detected once. The chain joins TRBV5-1 to TRBJ2-7, with 11 bases aligning to TRBD2. Sequenced sample: naive CD8+ T cells from blood, with Jurkat cell RNA spiked in. Subset specified: FACS-sorted CD8+CD4-CCR7+CD45RA+ naive T cells. The source is a human donor in good health. Some libraries in this study had Jurkat cell RNA spiked in. CDR3 DNA sequence: TGCGCCAGCAGCTTGGGCACGACTAGCGGGAATACCTACGAGCAGTACTTC. Protein: CASSLGTTSGNTYEQYF.